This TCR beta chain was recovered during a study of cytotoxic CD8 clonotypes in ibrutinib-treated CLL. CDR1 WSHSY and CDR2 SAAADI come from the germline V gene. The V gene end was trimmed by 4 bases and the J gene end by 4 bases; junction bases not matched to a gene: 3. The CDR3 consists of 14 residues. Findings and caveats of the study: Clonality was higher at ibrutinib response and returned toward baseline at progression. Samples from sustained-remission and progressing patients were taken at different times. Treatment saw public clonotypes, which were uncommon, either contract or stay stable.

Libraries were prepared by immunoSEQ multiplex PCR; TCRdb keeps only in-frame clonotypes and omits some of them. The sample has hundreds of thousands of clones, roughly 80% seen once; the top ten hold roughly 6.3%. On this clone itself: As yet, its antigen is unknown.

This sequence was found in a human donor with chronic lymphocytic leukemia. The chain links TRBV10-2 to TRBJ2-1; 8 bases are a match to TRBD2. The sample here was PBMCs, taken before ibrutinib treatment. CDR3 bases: TGCGCCAGCAGTGTAGCGGGAAAGTACAATGAGCAGTTCTTC. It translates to CASSVAGKYNEQFF.